Listed below are T cell receptor beta chains from one sample, sequenced in a study of identical twins. TCRdb independently ran MiXCR on the 5' RACE reads; one entry per CDR3 protein. The table records hundreds of thousands of distinct CDR3 sequences, over 15% of them present only once. The same specimen was also included in a second study, on T cells expressing NK-cell markers.

Sequences were obtained from PBMCs. The receptors were gathered from a young woman in good health. The CDR3 runs from the conserved cysteine through the conserved F or W.

j_gene: TRBJ2-3; v_gene: TRBV7-9; CDR3aa: CASHVAGEGDTQYF
j_gene: TRBJ2-5; v_gene: TRBV6-1; CDR3aa: CASSPRAGSEGTQYF
j_gene: TRBJ2-2; v_gene: TRBV5-1; CDR3aa: CASSLQDRSQYTGELFF
j_gene: TRBJ2-1; v_gene: TRBV5-6; CDR3aa: CASSLETGQFF
j_gene: TRBJ2-1; v_gene: TRBV24-1; CDR3aa: CATINSLGEQFF
j_gene: TRBJ2-7; v_gene: TRBV29-1; CDR3aa: CSVPGPVVGEQYF
j_gene: TRBJ1-5; v_gene: TRBV20-1; CDR3aa: CSARVRGKGGQPQHF
j_gene: TRBJ2-1; v_gene: TRBV5-6; CDR3aa: CASSPWTRGEGEQFF
j_gene: TRBJ2-3; v_gene: TRBV12-3/TRBV12-4; CDR3aa: CASSLSGTTDTQYF
j_gene: TRBJ1-1; v_gene: TRBV6-1; CDR3aa: CASRREQGHTEAFF
j_gene: TRBJ2-7; v_gene: TRBV5-1; CDR3aa: CASSSTVNEQYF
j_gene: TRBJ2-7; v_gene: TRBV20-1; CDR3aa: CSASDIPYEQYF
j_gene: TRBJ2-3; v_gene: TRBV20-1; CDR3aa: CSARDSRGPDTQYF
j_gene: TRBJ2-7; v_gene: TRBV5-1; CDR3aa: CASSPWGTSGAYEQYF
j_gene: TRBJ1-4; v_gene: TRBV20-1; CDR3aa: CSARVPWRAEKEKLFF
j_gene: TRBJ2-1; v_gene: TRBV14; CDR3aa: CASSQVGAPNEQFF
j_gene: TRBJ1-2; v_gene: TRBV7-9; CDR3aa: CASSQTRDYGYTF
j_gene: TRBJ2-2; v_gene: TRBV20-1; CDR3aa: CSASHGGNTGELFF
j_gene: TRBJ2-7; v_gene: TRBV20-1; CDR3aa: CSARKSGQGPYEQYF
j_gene: TRBJ2-7; v_gene: TRBV12-3/TRBV12-4; CDR3aa: CASSYFTGARREQYF
j_gene: TRBJ2-7; v_gene: TRBV7-9; CDR3aa: CASSWVKGATYEQYF
j_gene: TRBJ2-7; v_gene: TRBV11-3; CDR3aa: CASSVPGLGVVEQYF
j_gene: TRBJ1-1; v_gene: TRBV20-1; CDR3aa: CSARGGQGNTEAFF
j_gene: TRBJ2-2; v_gene: TRBV28; CDR3aa: CASSFQGSNTGELFF
j_gene: TRBJ2-1; v_gene: TRBV20-1; CDR3aa: CSARDGLAGYNEQFF
j_gene: TRBJ2-7; v_gene: TRBV29-1; CDR3aa: CSVKQGYEQYF
j_gene: TRBJ2-3; v_gene: TRBV7-8; CDR3aa: CASSLDLAASLDTQYF
j_gene: TRBJ2-1; v_gene: TRBV6-6; CDR3aa: CASASGAFGEQFF
j_gene: TRBJ2-7; v_gene: TRBV6-1; CDR3aa: CASRRQVNYEQYF
j_gene: TRBJ2-1; v_gene: TRBV9; CDR3aa: CASSVLPGTGKGNEQFF
j_gene: TRBJ1-3; v_gene: TRBV6-5; CDR3aa: CASSNLGGGGNTIYF
j_gene: TRBJ1-1; v_gene: TRBV5-4; CDR3aa: CASSPPDRAGEAFF
j_gene: TRBJ2-5; v_gene: TRBV5-1; CDR3aa: CASSLVDRVRETQYF
j_gene: TRBJ2-5; v_gene: TRBV3-1; CDR3aa: CASTKAGPGTQYF
j_gene: TRBJ2-7; v_gene: TRBV5-1; CDR3aa: CASSLFGQGSSYEQYF
j_gene: TRBJ2-2; v_gene: TRBV20-1; CDR3aa: CSARLSGRADTGELFF
j_gene: TRBJ2-5; v_gene: TRBV20-1; CDR3aa: CSAPRDRGKTQYF
j_gene: TRBJ2-7; v_gene: TRBV9; CDR3aa: CASSKHTGVFEQYF
j_gene: TRBJ1-6; v_gene: TRBV12-3/TRBV12-4; CDR3aa: CASSFGINSPLHF
j_gene: TRBJ2-1; v_gene: TRBV6-2/TRBV6-3; CDR3aa: CASKRTGENEQFF
j_gene: TRBJ2-2; v_gene: TRBV20-1; CDR3aa: CSARTPYATGELFF
j_gene: TRBJ1-5; v_gene: TRBV12-3/TRBV12-4; CDR3aa: CASSLGQGARGNQPQHF
j_gene: TRBJ1-5; v_gene: TRBV7-9; CDR3aa: CASSWGDQPQHF
j_gene: TRBJ2-3; v_gene: TRBV20-1; CDR3aa: CSVSEGVSSTDTQYF
j_gene: TRBJ2-2; v_gene: TRBV7-3; CDR3aa: CASSSGTSGGYFANTGELFF
j_gene: TRBJ1-2; v_gene: TRBV27; CDR3aa: CASSFVPPIYGYTF
j_gene: TRBJ2-1; v_gene: TRBV5-1; CDR3aa: CASSAAGGRNEQFF
j_gene: TRBJ2-5; v_gene: TRBV5-1; CDR3aa: CASSLGFPGKETQYF
j_gene: TRBJ2-7; v_gene: TRBV7-6; CDR3aa: CASSLDLSGHYEQYF
j_gene: TRBJ2-3; v_gene: TRBV10-3; CDR3aa: CAISESTGGPGDTQYF
j_gene: TRBJ1-5; v_gene: TRBV5-6; CDR3aa: CASSFGGQYSNQPQHF
j_gene: TRBJ2-5; v_gene: TRBV12-3/TRBV12-4; CDR3aa: CASSISGQAEGETQYF
j_gene: TRBJ2-1; v_gene: TRBV12-3/TRBV12-4; CDR3aa: CASSYDRVEQFF
j_gene: TRBJ2-1; v_gene: TRBV12-3/TRBV12-4; CDR3aa: CASRTSSQGQDNEQFF
j_gene: TRBJ2-1; v_gene: TRBV11-2; CDR3aa: CASSLDVAGSEDEQFF
j_gene: TRBJ2-5; v_gene: TRBV7-2; CDR3aa: CASSPVWGQETQYF
j_gene: TRBJ2-3; v_gene: TRBV4-1; CDR3aa: CASSQETGIGADTQYF
j_gene: TRBJ2-1; v_gene: TRBV5-1; CDR3aa: CASSLDGTTNEQFF